This TCR beta chain was identified during a study of T cells in Graves' hyperthyroidism and ophthalmopathy. Study background: Initial diagnosis, before any treatment, was when peripheral blood was collected.

Authors of the study amplified TCR beta CDR3 regions from RNA transcripts. HTBI primers were employed in a first-round RT-PCR of the TCR CDR3. TCRdb called the multiplex PCR reads again in MiXCR, with one record for every CDR3 protein. The table lists some 800,000 distinct CDR3 sequences, around 39% of them singletons. The V end was cut by 5 bases, the J end by 4 bases, with 24 bases between. Germline values: CDR1 SGHVS, CDR2 FNYEAQ. The CDR3 has 17 amino acids. This clonotype was counted between two and nine times. Its antigen is unidentified. Isolation of PBMCs was performed on around 9.4 ml fresh peripheral blood. Findings and caveats of the study: Stable hyperthyroidism was separated from ophthalmopathy by a model based on 13 V-J features. Most clonotypes expanded in the thyroid (above 0.001) were also present in blood.

Input material: blood. This TCR came from a man between 18 and 29 years old with Graves' hyperthyroidism. This chain joins TRBV7-6 and TRBJ2-7, with D perhaps assigned TRBD1 or TRBD2 (7 bases each). This CDR3 is CASSPGGGGLLHYEQYF. The CDR3 DNA is TGTGCCAGCAGCCCAGGGGGAGGGGGACTGCTACATTACGAGCAGTACTTC.